Sequencing of this TCR beta chain was carried out in a study of shared clonotypes between healthy human individuals. This CDR3 comprises 14 residues. V was cut by 2 bases and J by 2 bases, with 9 bases left in between. The V gene's germline CDR1 is MNHEY and CDR2 SVGAGI. Researchers partitioned CD4+ cells into CD45RA+ naive and CD45RA-negative memory subsets. The material for each subset, its genomic DNA, was split evenly across several immunoSEQ plates. Sequenced by immunoSEQ multiplex PCR; TCRdb stores in-frame clones only, minus some. Of 2 million or so clones listed, roughly 96% are singletons. This clonotype originated in a man aged 18-30 years in good health. Sequencing was performed on naive CD4+ T cells sorted from blood. Noted subset: CD45RA+ positively selected. The chain uses TRBV6-5 and TRBJ1-2; possible D gene TRBD1, 6 bases. In DNA form, the CDR3 reads TGTGCCAGCAGTTACGCAGGGGCGAACTATGGCTACACCTTC. Translating gives CASSYAGANYGYTF.